This is a list of T cell receptor beta chains from one sample in a study of cytotoxic CD8 clonotypes in ibrutinib-treated CLL. Libraries were prepared by immunoSEQ multiplex PCR; TCRdb keeps only in-frame clonotypes and omits some of them. The table lists roughly 250,000 clones, 70% of them singletons. Sequences were derived from PBMCs, sampled after 24 months of ibrutinib treatment. Source of these receptors: a human donor with chronic lymphocytic leukemia. The CDR3 runs from the conserved cysteine through the conserved F or W. Fields, in order: J gene, D gene, clone size, V gene, CDR3 DNA, CDR3 protein. A D gene is named only where the DNA matches it firmly. Expanded clones get a size class; other rows say once, few or many, or leave the size out.

j_call: TRBJ2-5; d_call: -; clone_size: few; v_call: TRBV30; cdr3_nt: TGTGCCTGGATCAGGTCAGAGACCCAGTACTTC; cdr3_aa: CAWIRSETQYF
j_call: TRBJ2-2; d_call: -; clone_size: -; v_call: TRBV11-2; cdr3_nt: TGTGCCAGCAGCTTAGATTTGTCGAACACCGGGGAGCTGTTTTTT; cdr3_aa: CASSLDLSNTGELFF
j_call: TRBJ2-3; d_call: TRBD1; clone_size: -; v_call: TRBV29-1; cdr3_nt: TGCAGCGTTAGACAGGGGAACACAGATACGCAGTATTTT; cdr3_aa: CSVRQGNTDTQYF
j_call: TRBJ2-2; d_call: -; clone_size: few; v_call: TRBV6-5; cdr3_nt: TGTGCCAGCAGCTACAGCACTAGTTTCTCCGGGGAGCTGTTTTTT; cdr3_aa: CASSYSTSFSGELFF
j_call: TRBJ1-2; d_call: -; clone_size: -; v_call: TRBV5-6; cdr3_nt: TGTGCCAGCAGCTTGGGTGGTCCCGGGGCTAACTATGGCTACACCTTC; cdr3_aa: CASSLGGPGANYGYTF
j_call: TRBJ1-1; d_call: -; clone_size: -; v_call: TRBV4-3; cdr3_nt: TGCGCCAGCAGCCAAGTTTACTGGAACACTGAAGCTTTCTTT; cdr3_aa: CASSQVYWNTEAFF
j_call: TRBJ1-1; d_call: -; clone_size: -; v_call: TRBV7-9; cdr3_nt: TGTGCCAGCAGCCCTCGCGGAACTACGAACACTGAAGCTTTCTTT; cdr3_aa: CASSPRGTTNTEAFF
j_call: TRBJ2-3; d_call: -; clone_size: -; v_call: TRBV7-6; cdr3_nt: TGTGCCAGCAGCTCCCCAAGGGAGGATACGCAGTATTTT; cdr3_aa: CASSSPREDTQYF
j_call: TRBJ2-5; d_call: -; clone_size: few; v_call: TRBV2; cdr3_nt: TGTGCCAGCACCGCATACGAGACCCAGTACTTC; cdr3_aa: CASTAYETQYF
j_call: TRBJ2-7; d_call: -; clone_size: -; v_call: TRBV19; cdr3_nt: TGTGCCAGTAGTATTTCCAGGGGCTTGTCCTACGAGCAGTACTTC; cdr3_aa: CASSISRGLSYEQYF
j_call: TRBJ1-2; d_call: -; clone_size: -; v_call: TRBV6-5; cdr3_nt: TGTGCCAGCAGCCGGGACACCCCGAACTATGGCTACACCTTC; cdr3_aa: CASSRDTPNYGYTF
j_call: TRBJ2-5; d_call: -; clone_size: -; v_call: TRBV7-3; cdr3_nt: TGTGCCAGCAGCTTAAGTGGACAGTTTGAAGAGACCCAGTACTTC; cdr3_aa: CASSLSGQFEETQYF
j_call: TRBJ2-1; d_call: TRBD2; clone_size: -; v_call: TRBV6-6; cdr3_nt: TGTGCCAGCAGTTCGGGACTAGTTCTCAACTGGCAGTTCTTC; cdr3_aa: CASSSGLVLNWQFF
j_call: TRBJ2-7; d_call: -; clone_size: -; v_call: TRBV20-1; cdr3_nt: TGCAGTGCTCCGAGAGACTACGAGCAGTACTTC; cdr3_aa: CSAPRDYEQYF
j_call: TRBJ2-7; d_call: TRBD2; clone_size: -; v_call: TRBV5-1; cdr3_nt: TGCGCCAGCAGCTTGGGGCTAGCGGGAGATTATTACTACACCTACGAGCAGTACTTC; cdr3_aa: CASSLGLAGDYYYTYEQYF
j_call: TRBJ2-1; d_call: TRBD1; clone_size: few; v_call: TRBV6-4; cdr3_nt: TGTGCCAGCAGCGCCGACAGGGCCGGAAATGAGCAGTTCTTC; cdr3_aa: CASSADRAGNEQFF
j_call: TRBJ2-7; d_call: -; clone_size: once; v_call: TRBV7-2; cdr3_nt: TGTGCCAGCAGCCTAAATGGGGGGTCCTCCTACGAGCAGTACTTC; cdr3_aa: CASSLNGGSSYEQYF
j_call: TRBJ2-7; d_call: -; clone_size: once; v_call: TRBV11-2; cdr3_nt: TGTGCCAGCAGCCCGGTGAACTACGAGCAGTACTTC; cdr3_aa: CASSPVNYEQYF
j_call: TRBJ2-7; d_call: -; clone_size: few; v_call: TRBV4-2; cdr3_nt: TGTGCCAGCAGCCCTTTAAACGGAATCATCGAGCAGTACTTC; cdr3_aa: CASSPLNGIIEQYF
j_call: TRBJ2-1; d_call: TRBD1; clone_size: -; v_call: TRBV7-3; cdr3_nt: TGTGCCAGCAGCGCTCAAGGACAGGGTCTGTACAATGAGCAGTTCTTC; cdr3_aa: CASSAQGQGLYNEQFF
j_call: TRBJ2-7; d_call: -; clone_size: -; v_call: TRBV5-5; cdr3_nt: TGTGCCAGCAGCTTGGAGGCACAGGGCATTAACGAGCAGTACTTC; cdr3_aa: CASSLEAQGINEQYF
j_call: TRBJ1-2; d_call: -; clone_size: few; v_call: TRBV30; cdr3_nt: TGTGCCTGGAGCCGGACTCCTTCGTCTAACTATGGCTACACCTTC; cdr3_aa: CAWSRTPSSNYGYTF
j_call: TRBJ1-1; d_call: -; clone_size: -; v_call: TRBV10-3; cdr3_nt: TGTGCCATCGGAGCAGGGTTACCCACTGAAGCTTTCTTT; cdr3_aa: CAIGAGLPTEAFF